This T cell receptor beta chain was obtained from a study of T cells in Graves' hyperthyroidism and ophthalmopathy (dated by TCRdb to the late 2010s). Study-wide context: To identify distinguishing TCR V-J signatures, a discovery cohort of 100 patients was used, comprising approximately 40 with Graves' ophthalmopathy and about 59 with stable Graves' hyperthyroidism. TCR Vbeta CDR3 sequencing of some 140 peripheral blood samples (roughly 43 ophthalmopathy, approximately 80 hyperthyroidism and some 17 progressor patients) is reported in the paper. After blood sampling, hyperthyroidism patients were treated with methimazole at a starting dose of 30 mg daily, and ophthalmopathy patients were treated with high-dose intravenous methylprednisolone. Prospective prediction of ophthalmopathy was tested in an independent validation cohort consisting of about 19 hyperthyroidism patients and about 17 patients who later progressed to ophthalmopathy. The study also compared thyroid tissue and blood T-cell repertoires from 6 or 7 Graves' hyperthyroidism patients. For training and testing, the 100 or so patients in the discovery cohort were randomly divided in a 7:3 ratio.

The paper as a whole reports these results and caveats: A model built on a 13 V-J signature distinguished ophthalmopathy from stable hyperthyroidism, reaching around 90% sensitivity and about 81% specificity in cross-validation and 80%/75% in testing. Most expanded thyroid clonotypes (frequency above 0.001) were also found in blood, which suggests that blood repertoires may mirror thyroid immune responses. Sample size was not statistically predetermined, and blinding of investigators to group allocation was not performed. During validation, the model predicted progression to ophthalmopathy a median of about 6.5 months ahead of onset, with roughly 65% sensitivity and 72.22% specificity.

Amplification of TCR beta CDR3 regions was carried out from RNA transcripts. A first-round RT-PCR of the TCR CDR3 used the HTBI primer set with the Qiagen OneStep RT-PCR kit. Libraries were constructed in a second round of multiplex PCR, after which size selection and purification were carried out. Libraries were sequenced paired-end with 100 bp reads on an Illumina HiSeq2000. Per the authors' processing: SOAPnuke was used to process the raw data, with reads discarded if the reads contained adapters or uncalled bases, had a mean Phred below 15, or lacked an exact constant-primer or identifier match. COPE v1.2.5 was used to merge the high-quality paired reads, and each unique nucleotide sequence was defined as a clonotype. MiTCR v1.1 was used to align the clonotypes against IMGT TRBV, TRBD and TRBJ reference segments. The analysis was restricted to V-J combinations with a frequency above 0.0001, which together covered just over 99% of the repertoires. A TCS score was defined as the ratio of F50 (clonal expansion) to E x V (chaos), with BLOSUM62-based TCRdist applied between CDR3 peptides within each V-J. Welch's t-statistics and random forest reduced fewer than 600 V-J features to fewer than 15, which were used in a naive Bayes classifier (R e1071). The Morisita-Horn index was used to measure how similar the thyroid and blood repertoires were. The raw public reads went through TCRdb reprocessing: fastp at Q25, MiXCR clone calling, in-frame beta chains kept. Every CDR3 protein is listed once, alongside the most common genes and DNA of its rows. TCRdb, not the original authors, processed these V and J calls. The sample table records around 620,000 distinct CDR3 sequences; roughly 50% of these occur just once. 15% to 20% of the sample comes from the top ten.

There are many counts of this clonotype. Its antigen is still unknown. Nothing much larger sits one base from this clone, and base qualities are not available. The study excluded patients with uncontrolled infections, other autoimmune diseases, pregnancy or lactation. Diagnoses were based on clinical symptoms, serum thyroxine and TRAb, thyroid ultrasound and orbital computed tomography. Total RNA was extracted using Trizol reagent, and RNA quality was assessed on an Agilent 2100 Bioanalyzer. CDR3 length: 15 amino acids, cysteine to phenylalanine. Here the CDR3 DNA is all that survives: 45 bases in frame from base 1. V is shortened by 6 bases, J by 2 bases, and the region joining them spans 11 bases.

Rearrangement joined TRBV12-3 or TRBV12-4 to TRBJ1-6; a confident D gene designation cannot be given. Sequencing was done on a sample of peripheral blood or thyroid tissue (not recorded which). This clonotype was sampled from an adult woman with Graves' disease, either hyperthyroidism or ophthalmopathy (not recorded which). Here is the DNA: TGTGCCAGCAGCTCGGACGGAGCCTATAATTCACCCCTCCACTTT. It is translated as CASSSDGAYNSPLHF.